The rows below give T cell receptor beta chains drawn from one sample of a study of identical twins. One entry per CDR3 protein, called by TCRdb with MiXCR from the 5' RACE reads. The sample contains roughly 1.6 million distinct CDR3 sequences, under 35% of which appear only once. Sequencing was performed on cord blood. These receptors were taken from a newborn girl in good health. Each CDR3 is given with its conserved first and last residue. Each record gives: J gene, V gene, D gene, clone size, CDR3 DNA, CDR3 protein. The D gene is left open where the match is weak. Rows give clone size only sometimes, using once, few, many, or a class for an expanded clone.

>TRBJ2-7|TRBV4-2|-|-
TGTGCCAGCAGCCAAGGGGTTGCGACAGGAGCCTACGAGCAGTACTTC
CASSQGVATGAYEQYF
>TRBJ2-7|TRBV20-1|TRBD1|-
TGCAGTGCCCCCACCGGGACAGGGGTAAACGAGCAGTACTTC
CSAPTGTGVNEQYF
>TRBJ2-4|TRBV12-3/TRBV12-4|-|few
TGTGCCAGCAGTCGGTTCTCGGACAGTCTAGCCAAAAACATTCAGTACTTC
CASSRFSDSLAKNIQYF
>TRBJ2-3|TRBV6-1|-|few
TGTGCCAGCAGTGAACAGGGTATAGGGCAGAATACGCAGTATTTT
CASSEQGIGQNTQYF
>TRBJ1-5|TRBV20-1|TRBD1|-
TGCAGTGCAGAAACCGTACAGGGGGTAATGCATTTT
CSAETVQGVMHF
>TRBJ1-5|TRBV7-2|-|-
TGTGCCAGCAGCTTAGGCGCCAGGGGAGGCCAGCCCCAGCATTTT
CASSLGARGGQPQHF
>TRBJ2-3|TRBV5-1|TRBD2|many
TGCGCCAGCAGCTCATTAACTAGCGGGAGGGCCGGAGATACGCAGTATTTT
CASSSLTSGRAGDTQYF
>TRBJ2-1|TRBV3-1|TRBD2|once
TGTGCCAGCTGGGATAGCGGGGGGATCAATGAGCAGTTCTTC
CASWDSGGINEQFF
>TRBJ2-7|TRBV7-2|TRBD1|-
TGTGCCAGCAGCTTCGGGACAGGGTTCTACAATGAGCAGTACTTC
CASSFGTGFYNEQYF
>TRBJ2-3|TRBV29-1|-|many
TGCAGCGCCAACCCGGTCACAGATACGCAGTATTTT
CSANPVTDTQYF
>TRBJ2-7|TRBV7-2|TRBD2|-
TGTGCCAGCAGCTTAGCGGGACTAGCGGGAGGCTTATCCTACGAGCAGTACTTC
CASSLAGLAGGLSYEQYF
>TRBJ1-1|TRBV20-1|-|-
TGCAGTGCTAGAATCCCAGGGGTGAACACTGAAGCTTTCTTT
CSARIPGVNTEAFF
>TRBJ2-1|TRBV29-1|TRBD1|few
TGCAGCGTTGAGGCAGGGGGCTACTACAATGAGCAGTTCTTC
CSVEAGGYYNEQFF
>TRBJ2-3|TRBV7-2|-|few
TGTGCCAGCAGATCCTTCCCAGATACGCAGTATTTT
CASRSFPDTQYF
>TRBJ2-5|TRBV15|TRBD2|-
TGTGCCACCAGCAAGCGGGAGCAAGAGACCCAGTACTTC
CATSKREQETQYF
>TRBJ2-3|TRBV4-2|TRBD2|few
TGTGCCAGCAGCCAGAGTGTTCTAGCGGGGGGAACAGATACGCAGTATTTT
CASSQSVLAGGTDTQYF
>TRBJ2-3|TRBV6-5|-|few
TGTGCCAGCAGTCACGGGACTCGTTGGGAGAAAGGGGACACAGATACGCAGTATTTT
CASSHGTRWEKGDTDTQYF
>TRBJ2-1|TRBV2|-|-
TGTGCCAGCAGCGCCAGATGGGGGCGGGAGAAGTTCTTC
CASSARWGREKFF
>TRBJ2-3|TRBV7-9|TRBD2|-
TGTGCCAGCAGCTTACAGCCCCTAGCGGGCACAGATACGCAGTATTTT
CASSLQPLAGTDTQYF
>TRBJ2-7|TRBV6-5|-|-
TGTGCCAGCAGTTTTTACGAGAGAACTAGCTCCTACGAGCAGTACTTC
CASSFYERTSSYEQYF
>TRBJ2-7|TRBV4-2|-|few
TGTGCCAGCAGCCAACCGGGAAACTCCTACGAGCAGTACTTC
CASSQPGNSYEQYF